This T cell receptor beta chain is from a study of breast tumors, draining lymph nodes, adjacent tissues (dated by TCRdb to about 2016). General notes on the study: TCR beta repertoires were compared across tumor, adjacent nontumor tissue and axillary lymph nodes obtained from breast cancer patients. The study was designed to assess the relationships and possible T-cell exchange between tumor, surrounding tissue and draining lymph node repertoires in human breast cancer.

In this sample, this clonotype turned up many times. Its antigen is not yet known. No much larger clone exists at a distance of one base, and base qualities are not known. Inclusive of the bounding cysteine and phenylalanine, the CDR3 is 15 residues long. Only the CDR3 portion is preserved as DNA: 45 bases, with reading frame beginning at the first base. Reading the germline V gene (reference sequence) gives CDR1 LNHNV and CDR2 YYDKDF. V and J are trimmed by 6 bases and 1 base, and the gene matches miss 5 bases of the junction. The investigation overall reported the following: The data were considered consistent with the idea that most tumor T cells come from the lymph node and then expand in tumor tissue. The conclusion that tumor T cells originate in lymph nodes was framed as consistent with a hypothesis rather than directly demonstrated. Tumor and nontumor tissue repertoires were significantly more similar in luminal-like than in basal-like breast cancer. Tumors showed preferential V and J gene usage, and their T-cell repertoire diversity fell below that of lymph nodes yet above that of nontumor tissue.

Instrument used: Illumina HiSeq 2000. TCR beta chain libraries were generated by multiplex PCR amplification. The amplified TCR beta chain products were analyzed by high-throughput sequencing. Using fastp trimming at Q25 and MiXCR clonotype assembly, TCRdb reanalyzed the public sequencing data and kept in-frame beta chains. Identical CDR3 proteins give one entry, which carries the most common genes and DNA. This sample is represented by roughly 220,000 distinct CDR3 sequences; around 34% of them were singletons. The top ten constitute under 4.5% of the sample. The lymph node samples were taken from the axillary draining lymph nodes of breast cancer patients.

Recombination linked TRBV15 to TRBJ1-3, with 8 junctional bases fitting TRBD1. The sample consisted of axillary lymph node tissue. This receptor was taken from a female donor with breast cancer. Some clones in this sample may be carry-over from other donors' samples. The encoded CDR3 is CATRLTGGSGNTIYF. The DNA is TGTGCCACCAGACTAACAGGGGGGTCTGGAAACACCATATATTTT.